The next 5 T cell receptor beta chains were all read from a single sample in a study of HIV-infected patients and healthy controls. TCRdb fed the 5' RACE reads into MiXCR, producing one record per CDR3 protein. The table includes about 18,000 distinct CDR3 sequences, 15% to 20% detected once. Sequencing input: CD8+ T cells from blood. These TCRs come from a human donor in good health.

The rearrangement uses TRBV4-1 and TRBJ2-7; TRBD2 matches 10 bases. The CDR3 has 15 residues. Trimming took 5 bases from V and 2 from J; bases not matched to a gene: 6. Germline V gives CDR1 MGHRA, CDR2 YSYEKL. CDR3 DNA: TGCGCCAGCAGCACGCGGACTAGCGGAACCTACGAGCAGTACTTC. This gives the protein CASSTRTSGTYEQYF.

The J gene is TRBJ2-7, the V gene TRBV10-3; 9 nucleotides line up with TRBD2. CDR1 is ENHRY, CDR2 SYGVKD, per germline. The CDR3 consists of 14 residues. Germline trimming cut 11 bases from V and 1 base from J; bases unmatched to any gene: 9. This chain's CDR3 is CAARGGGESYEQYF. DNA of the CDR3: TGTGCCGCGCGGGGCGGGGGGGAATCCTACGAGCAGTACTTC.

The chain joins TRBV27 to TRBJ2-7; D may match TRBD1 or TRBD2 (5 bases each). Trimming left V 5 bases short and J 3 bases short, with 14 bases between. CDR1 and CDR2 (germline): MNHEY, SMNVEV (reference sequence). The CDR3 loop spans 14 amino acids. Here the CDR3 DNA reads TGTGCCAGCAGTATCCGGGACGGTGTCTACGAGCAGTACTTC. Amino acid sequence: CASSIRDGVYEQYF.

The chain carries TRBV4-1 and TRBJ2-7; D is perhaps TRBD1 or TRBD2 (6 bases each). V was pared by 0 bases and J by 3 bases, with 12 bases between. The CDR3 length is 15 residues. Germline-derived CDR1 and CDR2 are MGHRA and YSYEKL. CDR3 loop: CASSQEAEGVYEQYF. CDR3 coding DNA: TGCGCCAGCAGCCAAGAAGCGGAGGGGGTCTACGAGCAGTACTTC.

This clonotype appeared many times. The chain is built from TRBV6-5 and TRBJ2-1; a possible D gene is TRBD1 (6 bases). The length of the CDR3 is 14 residues. Trimming left V 0 bases short and J 7 bases short, with 10 bases between. From germline, CDR1 is MNHEY and CDR2 SVGAGI. CDR3 in amino acids: CASSYSNRANEQFF. The CDR3 nucleotides are TGTGCCAGCAGTTACTCGAACAGGGCGAATGAGCAGTTCTTC.